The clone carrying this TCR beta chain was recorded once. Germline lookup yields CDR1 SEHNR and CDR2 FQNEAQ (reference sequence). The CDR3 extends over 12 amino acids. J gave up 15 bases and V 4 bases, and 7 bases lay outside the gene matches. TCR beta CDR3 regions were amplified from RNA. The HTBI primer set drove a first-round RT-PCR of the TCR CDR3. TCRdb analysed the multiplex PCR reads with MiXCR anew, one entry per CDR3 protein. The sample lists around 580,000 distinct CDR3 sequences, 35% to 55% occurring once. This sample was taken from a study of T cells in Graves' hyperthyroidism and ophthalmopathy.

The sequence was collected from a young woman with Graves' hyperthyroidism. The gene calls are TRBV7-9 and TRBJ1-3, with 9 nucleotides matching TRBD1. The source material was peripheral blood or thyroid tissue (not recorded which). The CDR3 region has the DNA TGTGCCAGCAGCTCCCCGGGACAGGGTCAATATTTT. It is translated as CASSSPGQGQYF.